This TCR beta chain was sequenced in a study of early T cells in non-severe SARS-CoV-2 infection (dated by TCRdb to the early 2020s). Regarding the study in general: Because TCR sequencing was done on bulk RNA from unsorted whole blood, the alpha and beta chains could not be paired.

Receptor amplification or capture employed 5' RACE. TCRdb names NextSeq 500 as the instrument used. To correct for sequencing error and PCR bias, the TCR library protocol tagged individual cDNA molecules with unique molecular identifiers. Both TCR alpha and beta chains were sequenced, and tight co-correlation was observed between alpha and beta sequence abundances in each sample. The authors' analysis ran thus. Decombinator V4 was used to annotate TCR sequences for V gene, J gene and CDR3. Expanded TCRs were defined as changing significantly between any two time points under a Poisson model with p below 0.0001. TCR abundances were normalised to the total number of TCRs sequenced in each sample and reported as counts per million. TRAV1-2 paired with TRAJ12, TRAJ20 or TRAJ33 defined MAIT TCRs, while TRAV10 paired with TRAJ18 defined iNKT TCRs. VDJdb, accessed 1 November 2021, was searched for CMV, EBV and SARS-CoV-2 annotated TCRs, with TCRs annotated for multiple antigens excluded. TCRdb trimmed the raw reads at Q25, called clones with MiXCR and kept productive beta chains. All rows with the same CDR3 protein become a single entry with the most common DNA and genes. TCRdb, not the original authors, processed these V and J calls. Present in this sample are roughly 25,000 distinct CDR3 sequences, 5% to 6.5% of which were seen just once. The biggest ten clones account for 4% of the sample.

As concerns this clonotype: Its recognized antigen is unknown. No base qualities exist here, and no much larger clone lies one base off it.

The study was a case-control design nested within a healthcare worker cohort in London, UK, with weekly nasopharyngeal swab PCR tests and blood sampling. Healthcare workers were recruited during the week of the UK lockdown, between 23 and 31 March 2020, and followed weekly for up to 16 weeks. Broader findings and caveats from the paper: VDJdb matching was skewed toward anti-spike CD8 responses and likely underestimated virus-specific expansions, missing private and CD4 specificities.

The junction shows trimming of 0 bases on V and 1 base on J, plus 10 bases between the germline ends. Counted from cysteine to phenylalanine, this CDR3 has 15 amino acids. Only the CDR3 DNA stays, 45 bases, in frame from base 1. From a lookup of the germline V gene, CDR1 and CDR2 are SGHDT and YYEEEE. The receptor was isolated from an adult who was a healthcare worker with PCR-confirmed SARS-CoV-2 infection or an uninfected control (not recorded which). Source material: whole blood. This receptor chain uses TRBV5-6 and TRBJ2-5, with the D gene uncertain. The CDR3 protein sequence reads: CASSLARTAQETQYF. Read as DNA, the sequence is TGTGCCAGCAGCTTGGCCCGGACGGCCCAAGAGACCCAGTACTTC.